This TCR beta chain was obtained from a study of T-cell reconstitution after alpha-beta-depleted transplantation in children. Study results and caveats: After transplant, high TCRbeta diversity at day 60 in some patients arose from surviving recipient T cells and thymic progenitors.

Unique molecular identifiers were used to barcode this TCRbeta library. Via MiXCR, TCRdb re-called the PCR reads, giving one row per CDR3 protein. Among 500,000 or so distinct CDR3 sequences listed, over 9.5% were seen once. Of note for this clonotype: Antigen unknown.

This receptor was obtained from a female patient between 2 and 15 years old who had a stem cell transplant for aplastic anemia, so the T cells may come from the graft donor. Source: PBMCs, mostly from graft donor cells, taken 180 days after TCRalphabeta/CD19-depleted stem cell transplant.

The CDR3: CASSLTAVGETQYF. The CDR3 DNA reads as TGTGCCAGCAGTTTAACAGCAGTTGGGGAGACCCAGTACTTC. The genes are TRBV12-3 or TRBV12-4 and TRBJ2-5; the D is unclear. V was shortened by 2 bases and J by 5 bases, with 12 bases between the two germline ends. The CDR3 is 14 amino acids.